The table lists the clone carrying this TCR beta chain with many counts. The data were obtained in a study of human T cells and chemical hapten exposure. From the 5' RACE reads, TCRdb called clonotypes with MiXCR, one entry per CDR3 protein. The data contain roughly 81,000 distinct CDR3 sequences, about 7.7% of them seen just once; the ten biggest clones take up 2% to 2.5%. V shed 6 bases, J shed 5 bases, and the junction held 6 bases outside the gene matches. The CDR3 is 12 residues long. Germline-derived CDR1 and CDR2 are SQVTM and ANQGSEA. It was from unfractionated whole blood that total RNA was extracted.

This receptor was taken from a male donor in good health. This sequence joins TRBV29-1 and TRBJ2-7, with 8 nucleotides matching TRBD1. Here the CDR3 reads CSVTQGAHEQYF. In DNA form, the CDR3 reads TGCAGCGTCACCCAGGGGGCCCACGAGCAGTACTTC.